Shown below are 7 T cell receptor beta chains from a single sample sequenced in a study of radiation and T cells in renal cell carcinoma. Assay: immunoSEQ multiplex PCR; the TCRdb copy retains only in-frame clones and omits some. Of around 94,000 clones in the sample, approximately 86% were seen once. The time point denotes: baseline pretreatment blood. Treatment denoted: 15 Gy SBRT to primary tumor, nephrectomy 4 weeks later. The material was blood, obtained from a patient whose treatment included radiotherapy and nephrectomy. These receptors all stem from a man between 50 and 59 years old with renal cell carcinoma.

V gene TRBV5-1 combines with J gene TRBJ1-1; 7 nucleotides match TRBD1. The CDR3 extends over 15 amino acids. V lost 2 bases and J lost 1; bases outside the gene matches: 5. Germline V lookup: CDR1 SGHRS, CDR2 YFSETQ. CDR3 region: CASSFRSGGNTEAFF. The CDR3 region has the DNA TGCGCCAGCAGCTTCAGGTCAGGGGGGAACACTGAAGCTTTCTTT.

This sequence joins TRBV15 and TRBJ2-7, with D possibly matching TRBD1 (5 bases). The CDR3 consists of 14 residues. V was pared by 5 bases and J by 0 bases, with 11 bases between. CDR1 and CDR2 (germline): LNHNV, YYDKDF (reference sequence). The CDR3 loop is CATSADTHSYEQYF. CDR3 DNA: TGTGCCACCAGCGCGGACACTCACTCCTACGAGCAGTACTTC.

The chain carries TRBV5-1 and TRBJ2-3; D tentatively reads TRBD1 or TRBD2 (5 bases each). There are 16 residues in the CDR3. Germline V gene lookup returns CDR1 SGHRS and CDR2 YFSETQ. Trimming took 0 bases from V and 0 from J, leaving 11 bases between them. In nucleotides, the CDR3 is TGCGCCAGCAGCTTGGTTTCCGGGGCTAGCACAGATACGCAGTATTTT. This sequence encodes CASSLVSGASTDTQYF.

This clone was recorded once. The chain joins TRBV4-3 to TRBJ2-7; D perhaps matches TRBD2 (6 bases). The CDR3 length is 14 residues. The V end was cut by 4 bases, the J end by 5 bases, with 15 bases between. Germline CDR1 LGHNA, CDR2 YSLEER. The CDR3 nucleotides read TGCGCCAGCAGCCGAGGGAGGCAGGGCGACGAGCAGTACTTC. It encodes CASSRGRQGDEQYF.

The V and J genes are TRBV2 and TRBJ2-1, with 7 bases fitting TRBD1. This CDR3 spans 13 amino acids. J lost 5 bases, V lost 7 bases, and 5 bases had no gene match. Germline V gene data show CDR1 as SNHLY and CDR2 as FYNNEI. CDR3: CASMGQTNNEQFF. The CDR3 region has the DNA TGTGCCAGCATGGGACAGACAAACAATGAGCAGTTCTTC.

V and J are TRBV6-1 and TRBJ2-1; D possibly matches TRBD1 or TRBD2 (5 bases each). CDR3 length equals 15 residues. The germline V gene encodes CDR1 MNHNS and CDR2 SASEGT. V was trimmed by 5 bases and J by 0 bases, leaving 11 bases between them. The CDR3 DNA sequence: TGTGCCAGCAGTCGGGACCCGAGCTCCTACAATGAGCAGTTCTTC. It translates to CASSRDPSSYNEQFF.

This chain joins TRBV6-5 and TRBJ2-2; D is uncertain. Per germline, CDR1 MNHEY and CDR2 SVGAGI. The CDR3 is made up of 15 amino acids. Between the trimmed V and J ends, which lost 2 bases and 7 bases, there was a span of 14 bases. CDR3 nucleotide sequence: TGTGCCAGCAGTTACGCGGCCCCTATGAACGGGGAGCTGTTTTTT. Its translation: CASSYAAPMNGELFF.